One T cell receptor (beta chain) is described in this entry. The antigen is unknown. These patients, aged 18 to 65, had recently diagnosed hyperthyroidism lasting under 2 months. Each diagnosis was grounded in clinical symptoms, serum thyroxine and TRAb, thyroid ultrasound, and orbital computed tomography. PBMCs were sourced from approximately 9 ml fresh peripheral blood. These data are taken from a study of T cells in Graves' hyperthyroidism and ophthalmopathy. Germline lookup yields CDR1 SGHVS and CDR2 FQNEAQ. CDR3 length: 16 amino acids. V lost 2 bases to trimming and J lost 1 base, with 14 bases between them. What was amplified from RNA transcripts were TCR beta CDR3 regions. Researchers ran a first-round RT-PCR on the TCR CDR3 using the HTBI primer set. MiXCR, run by TCRdb on the multiplex PCR reads, gives a single entry per CDR3 protein. The data show around 520,000 distinct CDR3 sequences, with about 15% seen just once and approximately 14% held by the top ten.

Study-level results: Patients with ophthalmopathy were separated from those with stable hyperthyroidism by a 13 V-J model.

The chain combines TRBV7-8 with TRBJ1-1; D uncertain. Sample: blood. The receptor comes from a woman aged 40 to 50 with Graves' hyperthyroidism. The CDR3 loop reads CASSLKSGGPNTEAFF. CDR3 DNA: TGTGCCAGCAGCTTAAAATCAGGCGGACCGAACACTGAAGCTTTCTTT.